Listed here are 17 T cell receptor beta chains from one sample, sequenced in a study of blood T cell repertoires in COVID-19. Measured with immunoSEQ multiplex PCR; TCRdb has only the in-frame clones, and not every one. In the table there are a few hundred thousand clones, around 88% of which are singletons. The sequencing input was PBMCs or T cells enriched from blood (not recorded which). These receptors were taken from a woman aged 40 to 50 with acute COVID-19.

V usage is TRBV11-3 and J usage is TRBJ1-1, with D maybe TRBD1 (5 bases). Trimming took off 0 bases at V and 10 bases at J, with 15 bases between the two ends. CDR1 is SGHNT, CDR2 YENEEA, per germline. There are 14 residues in the CDR3. CDR3 in amino acids: CASSLESAIRGAFF. CDR3 bases: TGTGCCAGCAGCTTAGAGTCCGCGATTAGGGGAGCTTTCTTT.

In regard to this clone: The sample holds other DNA sequences that translate to the same CDR3. The chain employs TRBV5-1 and TRBJ2-1; 9 positions agree with TRBD2. Looked up from germline, CDR1 is SGHRS and CDR2 is YFSETQ. The CDR3 contains 15 residues. V lost 0 bases and J lost 5; bases outside the gene matches: 3. The CDR3 region is CASSLELAGNNEQFF. DNA for the CDR3: TGCGCCAGCAGCTTGGAACTAGCGGGTAACAATGAGCAGTTCTTC.

The chain has TRBV27 and TRBJ1-2; no reliable D call. The CDR3 loop spans 14 amino acids. V was cut by 3 bases and J by 1 base, with 9 bases left in between. The V gene's germline CDR1 is MNHEY and CDR2 SMNVEV (reference sequence). The CDR3 nucleotides read TGTGCCAGCAGTTTGTCCAGGCTTAACTATGGCTACACCTTC. Its translation is CASSLSRLNYGYTF.

The V and J genes are TRBV30 and TRBJ1-2, with D possibly being TRBD1 (5 bases). V lost 0 bases to trimming and J lost 10 bases, with 15 bases between them. The V gene's germline CDR1 is GTSNPN and CDR2 SVGIG (reference sequence). CDR3 size: 13 residues. This CDR3 is CAWSVSGGAYYTF. DNA for the CDR3: TGTGCCTGGAGTGTATCGGGGGGAGCCTACTACACCTTC.

CDR3 in amino acids: CASSVAGGHTGELFF. CDR3 bases: TGTGCCAGCAGCGTTGCAGGGGGTCACACCGGGGAGCTGTTTTTT. The chain carries TRBV9 and TRBJ2-2; 7 nucleotides match TRBD1. This CDR3 contains 15 residues. The ends lost 2 bases at V and 3 bases at J; junction bases unmatched: 4. Germline-derived CDR1 and CDR2 are SGDLS and YYNGEE.

This clone was seen a few times. The chain couples TRBV3-1 (or the pseudogene TRBV3-2) to TRBJ1-4; no clear D. This CDR3 is 15 amino acids long. Deletions cut 2 bases from V and 7 bases from J, with 14 bases between. The germline CDR1 and CDR2 sequences are LGHDT and YNNKEL (reference sequence). CDR3 residues: CASSQTTTFFEKLFF. In DNA form, the CDR3 reads TGTGCCAGCAGCCAAACGACTACCTTCTTTGAAAAACTGTTTTTT.

The genes are TRBV19 and TRBJ2-2; D unclear. Trimming cost V 3 bases and J 4 bases, with 18 bases left between them. This CDR3 comprises 17 residues. Germline-derived CDR1 and CDR2 are LNHDA and SQIVND (reference sequence). CDR3 amino acids: CASSIGAELIATGELFF. CDR3 in DNA: TGTGCCAGTAGTATTGGTGCGGAATTGATAGCCACCGGGGAGCTGTTTTTT.

The chain has TRBV27 and TRBJ2-5, with D possibly TRBD1 on 5 matching bases. Per the germline V gene, CDR1 is MNHEY and CDR2 is SMNVEV (reference sequence). The CDR3 runs to 14 residues. With 3 bases removed from V and 3 bases from J, the gap between germline ends came to 11 bases. The CDR3 region has the DNA TGTGCCAGCAGTTTTAGGGGCAGGGAAGAGACCCAGTACTTC. It is translated as CASSFRGREETQYF.

The chain carries TRBV11-2 and TRBJ1-6; TRBD1 agrees at 8 bases. Germline values: CDR1 SGHAT, CDR2 FQNNGV. Trimming cost V 5 bases and J 10 bases; bases outside gene matches: 10. The CDR3 is made up of 15 amino acids. CDR3 DNA sequence: TGTGCCAGCAGCCCGGACAGGGCGGGCAGATCACCCCTCCACTTT. Its protein is CASSPDRAGRSPLHF.

The CDR3 loop is CASSFTGSSYNEQFF. The CDR3 DNA reads as TGCGCCAGCAGCTTCACAGGGAGCTCCTACAATGAGCAGTTCTTC. The chain has TRBV5-1 and TRBJ2-1, with a possible D match to TRBD1 (6 bases). Trimming pared 2 bases from V and 0 bases from J, leaving 9 bases between. The CDR3 loop spans 15 amino acids. The germline gives CDR1 SGHRS, CDR2 YFSETQ.

The genes are TRBV2 and TRBJ2-3; tentative D call: TRBD1 (6 bases). This CDR3 is 14 amino acids long. CDR1 and CDR2 (germline): SNHLY, FYNNEI. V shed 3 bases and J shed 2 bases, with 9 bases lying between them. The chain's CDR3 is CASSDEGHTDTQYF. DNA of the CDR3: TGTGCCAGCAGTGACGAGGGACACACAGATACGCAGTATTTT.

The chain uses TRBV21-1 and TRBJ1-2; TRBD1 reflects the table's D call only, with no check against the DNA. TRBV21-1 is deemed a pseudogene. The CDR3 runs to 15 residues. The CDR3 region is CASSKDQGRNNGYTF. The CDR3 region has the DNA TGTGCCAGCAGCAAAGATCAGGGGCGCAACAATGGCTACACCTTC.

V is TRBV7-9 and J is TRBJ1-3; weak D call: TRBD1 (6 bases). Germline CDR1 SEHNR, CDR2 FQNEAQ (reference sequence). The CDR3 covers 14 residues. The ends were cut back, 4 bases at V and 2 bases at J, with 9 bases in the middle. CDR3: CASSSGQTGNTIYF. CDR3 DNA: TGTGCCAGCAGCTCCGGACAGACTGGAAACACCATATATTTT.

The chain uses TRBV6-5 and TRBJ2-2; TRBD1 might be the D (5 bases). This CDR3 has 14 amino acids. The V and J ends lost 5 bases and 0 bases respectively, with 7 bases between them. CDR1 and CDR2 from the germline V gene are MNHEY and SVGAGI. In nucleotides, the CDR3 is TGTGCCAGCAGTCAGGGATCGAACACCGGGGAGCTGTTTTTT. This codes for CASSQGSNTGELFF.

The chain employs TRBV12-5 and TRBJ1-1, with 7 bases aligning to TRBD1. Looked up from germline, CDR1 is LGHNT and CDR2 is FRNRAP. This CDR3 comprises 14 residues. Unmatched junction bases numbered 9, after V lost 4 bases and J lost 7 bases. CDR3 DNA: TGTGCTAGTGGTTCACGGGGACAGCGATTTGAAGCTTTCTTT. Amino acid sequence: CASGSRGQRFEAFF.

The V and J genes are TRBV24-1 and TRBJ1-2; D might be TRBD1 (5 bases). Between the trimmed V and J ends, which lost 2 bases and 2 bases, there was a span of 23 bases. Germline values: CDR1 KGHDR, CDR2 SFDVKD. The CDR3 length is 19 residues. CDR3 in amino acids: CATSDSGGVQPNPNYGYTF. The CDR3 region has the DNA TGTGCCACCAGTGATTCCGGAGGGGTGCAGCCTAACCCAAACTATGGCTACACCTTC.

This rearrangement joins TRBV7-8 to TRBJ1-1; D not certain. Germline CDR1 SGHVS, CDR2 FQNEAQ. The V and J ends lost 1 base and 6 bases respectively, with 9 bases between them. CDR3 length: 13 residues. The CDR3 DNA is TGTGCCAGCAGCTTAGTAGGCGGTCCTGAAGCTTTCTTT. Protein: CASSLVGGPEAFF.